These 3 T cell receptor beta chains came from one sample sequenced in a study of T cells in Graves' hyperthyroidism and ophthalmopathy. RNA transcripts provided the source from which TCR beta CDR3 regions were amplified. TCR CDR3 regions were first amplified by RT-PCR with HTBI primers. TCRdb analysed the multiplex PCR reads with MiXCR anew, one entry per CDR3 protein. The repertoire holds approximately 350,000 distinct CDR3 sequences, roughly 15% seen once, with under 25% in the top ten. The sequencing input was blood. Source of these receptors: a woman aged 55-70 years with Graves' ophthalmopathy.

The table lists this clonotype with a few counts. The J gene is TRBJ2-1, the V gene TRBV28; TRBD2 agrees at 8 bases. CDR1 MDHEN and CDR2 SYDVKM come from the germline V gene. V gave up 7 bases and J gave up 5 bases; unmatched junction bases: 7. CDR3 length: 14 residues. CDR3 coding DNA: TGTGCCAGCACTCTTAGCGGGACCCACAATGAGCAGTTCTTC. Translated: CASTLSGTHNEQFF.

The sample holds many counts of this clonotype. The CDR3 bases are TGCGCCAGCAGCCCGGGACAGGTGAGCACTGAAGCTTTCTTT. It yields the protein CASSPGQVSTEAFF. This chain joins TRBV5-1 and TRBJ1-1; 8 bases align to TRBD1. Losses at the gene ends were 4 bases for V and 4 bases for J; bases not matched to a gene: 6. Germline V gives CDR1 SGHRS, CDR2 YFSETQ. This CDR3 is 14 amino acids long.

This clonotype has a count of ten or more. The rearrangement links TRBV7-8 to TRBJ2-7; TRBD1 aligns across 7 bases. J lost 0 bases, V lost 1 base, and 18 bases had no gene match. Germline V gene data show CDR1 as SGHVS and CDR2 as FQNEAQ. The CDR3 has 20 residues. The CDR3 region is CASSLVSLTGELGLSYEQYF. CDR3 sequence (DNA): TGTGCCAGCAGCTTAGTTTCGCTAACAGGGGAGTTGGGGCTCTCCTACGAGCAGTACTTC. The whole variable domain, remainder taken from reference TRBV7-8 and TRBJ2-7, is GAGVSQSPRYKVAKRGQDVALRCDPISGHVSLFWYQQALGQGPEFLTYFQNEAQLDKSGLPSDRFFAERPEGSVSTLKIQRTQQEDSAVYLCASSLVSLTGELGLSYEQYFGPGTRLTVT.